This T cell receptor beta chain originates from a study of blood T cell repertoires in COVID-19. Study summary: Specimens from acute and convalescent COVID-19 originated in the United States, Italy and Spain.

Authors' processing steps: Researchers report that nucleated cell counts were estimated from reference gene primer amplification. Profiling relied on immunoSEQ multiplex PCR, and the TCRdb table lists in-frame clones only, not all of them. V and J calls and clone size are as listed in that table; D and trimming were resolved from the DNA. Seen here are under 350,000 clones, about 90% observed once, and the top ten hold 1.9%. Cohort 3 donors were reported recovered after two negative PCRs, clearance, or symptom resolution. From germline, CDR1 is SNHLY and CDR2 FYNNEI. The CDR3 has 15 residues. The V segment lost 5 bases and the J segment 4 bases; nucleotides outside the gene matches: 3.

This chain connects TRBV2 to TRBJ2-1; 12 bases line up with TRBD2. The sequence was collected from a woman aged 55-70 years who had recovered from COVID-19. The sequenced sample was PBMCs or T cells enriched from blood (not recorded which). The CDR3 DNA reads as TGTGCCAGCAGTAATGGACTAGCGGGGTACAATGAGCAGTTCTTC. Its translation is CASSNGLAGYNEQFF.